These 17 T cell receptor beta chains came from one sample sequenced in a study of blood T cell repertoires in COVID-19. Measured with immunoSEQ multiplex PCR; TCRdb has only the in-frame clones, and not every one. Of some 150,000 clones detected, about 84% appear once; the ten largest clones hold 13%. What was sequenced was peripheral blood. The receptor source for this set is a man in his sixties with active or convalescent COVID-19.

The chain combines TRBV19 with TRBJ2-7; no clear D. Germline V gives CDR1 LNHDA, CDR2 SQIVND (reference sequence). With 7 bases removed from V and 1 base from J, the gap between germline ends came to 17 bases. This CDR3 is 15 amino acids long. For the CDR3, the DNA is TGTGCCAGTACGAGCGTGTTTGCCGAATCCTACGAGCAGTACTTC. Its protein is CASTSVFAESYEQYF.

This rearrangement joins TRBV19 to TRBJ1-2; no clear D gene. This CDR3 region has 10 residues. Germline V CDR1 and CDR2: LNHDA, SQIVND (reference sequence). The V and J ends lost 10 bases and 7 bases respectively, with 10 bases between them. The CDR3, as DNA: TGTGCCACGAGGGAGGGTGGCTACACCTTC. Translation: CATREGGYTF.

V and J are TRBV5-4 and TRBJ2-2; no firm D call. The germline V gene has CDR1 SGHNT and CDR2 YYREEE (reference sequence). V lost 0 bases to trimming and J lost 0 bases, with 9 bases between them. CDR3 size: 16 residues. DNA of the CDR3: TGTGCCAGCAGCTTGGCCTACGTCACGAACACCGGGGAGCTGTTTTTT. Protein sequence: CASSLAYVTNTGELFF.

The J gene is TRBJ2-1, the V gene TRBV11-2; D is perhaps TRBD1 (6 bases). This CDR3 spans 12 amino acids. The germline CDR1 and CDR2 sequences are SGHAT and FQNNGV. Trimming shortened V by 5 bases and J by 9 bases, and 11 bases separated the two germline ends. CDR3 nucleotide sequence: TGTGCCAGCAGCCCACAGGGTACTGAGCAGTTCTTC. This sequence encodes CASSPQGTEQFF.

The chain uses TRBV19 and TRBJ2-7; tentative D call: TRBD1 (5 bases). Per the germline V gene, CDR1 is LNHDA and CDR2 is SQIVND (reference sequence). V lost 5 bases and J lost 3, with 14 bases in between. The length of the CDR3 is 14 residues. For the CDR3, the DNA is TGTGCCAGTAGTCTTTCAGACAGTCTCTACGAGCAGTACTTC. As protein: CASSLSDSLYEQYF.

The chain joins TRBV2 to TRBJ1-2, with D possibly matching TRBD1 (6 bases). The germline CDR1 and CDR2 sequences are SNHLY and FYNNEI. Deletions cut 9 bases from V and 6 bases from J, with 17 bases between. The CDR3 totals 13 residues. CDR3: CASSTGSQNGYTF. Written as DNA, the CDR3 is TGTGCCAGTTCCACAGGGTCTCAGAATGGCTACACCTTC. Looking up the rest from reference TRBV2 and TRBJ1-2 gives the full variable domain: EPEVTQTPSHQVTQMGQEVILRCVPISNHLYFYWYRQILGQKVEFLVSFYNNEISEKSEIFDDQFSVERPDGSNFTLKIRSTKLEDSAMYFCASSTGSQNGYTFGSGTRLTVV.

Concerning this clone: Other DNA sequences of this sample code for an identical CDR3. The rearrangement uses TRBV18 and TRBJ1-6; 8 bases are a match to TRBD1. The CDR3 covers 14 residues. Unmatched junction bases numbered 1, after V lost 3 bases and J lost 6 bases. The V gene's germline CDR1 is KGHSH and CDR2 LQKENI. CDR3 residues: CASSPGQGNSPLHF. The CDR3 bases are TGTGCCAGCTCACCCGGACAGGGTAATTCACCCCTCCACTTT.

This chain joins TRBV6-5 and TRBJ2-6, with D possibly TRBD1 on 5 matching bases. V was trimmed by 6 bases and J by 2 bases, leaving 11 bases between them. CDR1 is MNHEY and CDR2 is SVGAGI in the germline V gene. The CDR3 runs to 15 residues. CDR3 loop: CASRADRAGANVLTF. The CDR3 DNA sequence: TGTGCCAGCAGGGCCGACAGAGCTGGGGCCAACGTCCTGACTTTC.

The V and J genes are TRBV6-5 and TRBJ1-1; D gene uncertain. The germline CDR1 and CDR2 sequences are MNHEY and SVGAGI. The CDR3 extends over 15 amino acids. Between the trimmed V and J ends, which lost 5 bases and 0 bases, there was a span of 13 bases. As DNA, the CDR3 is TGTGCCAGCAGTATCAATTACAGAATGAACACTGAAGCTTTCTTT. Amino acid sequence: CASSINYRMNTEAFF.

The rearrangement links TRBV5-1 to TRBJ1-1; D unresolved. The germline V gene encodes CDR1 SGHRS and CDR2 YFSETQ. V shed 1 base and J shed 5 bases, with 15 bases lying between them. CDR3 size: 15 residues. The CDR3 sequence: CASSLRLLGGTEAFF. The CDR3 DNA follows: TGCGCCAGCAGCTTGCGTCTATTAGGAGGGACTGAAGCTTTCTTT.

The genes are TRBV24-1 and TRBJ2-3; a possible D gene is TRBD1 (5 bases). The ends were cut back, 4 bases at V and 4 bases at J, with 14 bases in the middle. The CDR3 has 15 residues. Germline V CDR1 and CDR2: KGHDR, SFDVKD. The CDR3 DNA is TGTGCCACCAGTGACCCTAACCCGACAGCAGATACGCAGTATTTT. As protein: CATSDPNPTADTQYF.

The chain recombines TRBV4-2 with TRBJ2-7; tentative D call: TRBD2 (5 bases). V lost 0 bases to trimming and J lost 3 bases, with 12 bases between them. The CDR3 contains 15 residues. Germline assignment: CDR1 LGHNA and CDR2 YNFKEQ. CDR3 coding DNA: TGTGCCAGCAGCCAAGATCCGTCCCGGGACTACGAGCAGTACTTC. Translating gives CASSQDPSRDYEQYF.

The chain recombines TRBV4-3 with TRBJ1-3; D not resolved. Germline V gene lookup returns CDR1 LGHNA and CDR2 YSLEER. V lost 0 bases and J 1 base, leaving 7 bases between the germline ends. This CDR3 spans 15 amino acids. CDR3 protein: CASSQDSGSGNTIYF. CDR3 DNA sequence: TGCGCCAGCAGCCAAGATTCGGGATCTGGAAACACCATATATTTT.

The genes are TRBV7-9 and TRBJ1-2; 12 bases match TRBD1. J was trimmed by 7 bases and V by 4 bases; bases with no gene match: 4. CDR1 and CDR2 (germline): SEHNR, FQNEAQ (reference sequence). This CDR3 is 14 amino acids long. The chain's CDR3 is CASSSGQGAVGYTF. The CDR3 DNA reads as TGTGCCAGCAGCTCGGGACAGGGGGCGGTTGGCTACACCTTC.

This clone has only one observation. The J gene is TRBJ1-2, the V gene TRBV10-1; no definite D call. Per the germline V gene, CDR1 is WNHNN and CDR2 is SYGVQD (reference sequence). The CDR3 extends over 14 amino acids. V shed 7 bases and J shed 3 bases, with 15 bases lying between them. The CDR3 region is CASTRPHLHYGYTF. The CDR3 nucleotides are TGCGCCAGCACCCGCCCACATCTCCACTATGGCTACACCTTC.

The chain carries TRBV28 and TRBJ1-5, with D maybe TRBD1 (6 bases). Trimming removed 2 bases from V and 7 bases from J, with 9 bases in between. CDR1 and CDR2 from the germline V gene are MDHEN and SYDVKM. The CDR3 loop spans 13 amino acids. The CDR3 loop is CASSLPGVQPQHF. The CDR3 DNA reads as TGTGCCAGCAGTTTACCAGGGGTGCAGCCCCAGCATTTT.

The V call is TRBV5-1, the J call TRBJ2-5; 9 bases agree with TRBD1. Germline V CDR1 and CDR2: SGHRS, YFSETQ. Trimming at V came to 4 bases and at J to 6 bases, leaving 10 bases not matched to a gene. This CDR3 is built from 15 residues. The CDR3 reads CASSPRTGAFQTQYF. In DNA form, the CDR3 reads TGCGCCAGCAGCCCCCGGACAGGGGCTTTCCAGACCCAGTACTTC.